This T cell receptor beta chain was documented in a study of siplizumab effects on memory and regulatory T cells. Regarding the study as a whole: Memory cells seemed less diverse than naive T cells, which also seemed major contributors to the alloresponse. Roughly 75-95% of dividing CD4+ or CD8+ clones were without an attributable naive or memory phenotype. Some alloreactive sequences were traceable to unstimulated CD4+ memory cells, and siplizumab significantly reduced them. Sequences below about 10^-5 frequency were poorly captured, limiting mapping of alloreactive clones.

Counting both end residues, the CDR3 totals 9 amino acids. Germline V lookup: CDR1 MNHEY, CDR2 SVGAGI. With regard to this clone: Antigen specificity is unknown. Since the CDR3 does not end with the conserved phenylalanine or tryptophan, this likely comes from a read error. It is unclear where the CDR3 begins or ends on the DNA, so no DNA is shown, and the CDR3 is as TCRdb lists it.

The assay was immunoSEQ multiplex PCR, and TCRdb's table has in-frame clones only and misses some. The profile shows some 99,000 clones, around 92% of them singletons. The chain uses TRBV6-5 and TRBJ1-4; TRBD1 is taken as the D call from the table, unchecked against the DNA. Input material: Tregs sorted from blood. This sequence was found in a human donor in good health. CDR3 sequence: CASEYPLRE.